This T cell receptor (beta chain) is drawn from a study of blood T cell repertoires in COVID-19. For the study at large: Sites in the United States, Italy and Spain provided acute and convalescent COVID-19 samples. Sample material is recorded as cDNA or gDNA derived from T cells, B-cell-depleted T cells, or PBMCs.

Germline assignment: CDR1 MGHRA and CDR2 YSYEKL. CDR3 length equals 13 residues. V was pared by 1 base and J by 8 bases, with 8 bases between. Participants reported their clinical history, and cohort assignment relied on those reports. Recovery meant two consecutive negative NP/OP PCR tests, professional clearance, or resolved symptoms. This table comes from immunoSEQ multiplex PCR, and its TCRdb copy is limited to in-frame clones, with some not included. The data show under 250,000 clones, about 85% seen once. The receptor comes from a man under 40 who had recovered from COVID-19. The sample taken for sequencing was PBMCs or T cells enriched from blood (not recorded which). This sequence joins TRBV4-1 and TRBJ2-2; D call uncertain. CDR3 loop: CASSQVPRGELFF. CDR3 nucleotide sequence: TGCGCCAGCAGCCAAGTCCCCAGGGGGGAGCTGTTTTTT.